Listed below are T cell receptor beta chains from one sample, sequenced in a study of beta chain features in type 1 diabetes. Profiled with immunoSEQ multiplex PCR; TCRdb holds only in-frame clones, not every one. The sample lists roughly 310,000 clones, approximately 11% seen once, with just over 0.015% in the top ten. Sequenced input: naive CD4+ T cells from blood. Every receptor here comes from a woman in her twenties or thirties in good health. Each CDR3 is given with its conserved first and last residue. D genes are given only for firm matches. The size field is filled for only some rows; it gives once, few, many or a size class.

V: TRBV20-1
size: few
D: TRBD1
J: TRBJ2-7
DNA: TGCACTCCGGACAGGTCCTACGAGCAGTACTTC
CDR3: CTPDRSYEQYF

V: TRBV5-5
size: .
D: .
J: TRBJ2-5
DNA: TGTGCCAGCAGCTTGGGAGGACAGACTGTGGAGACCCAGTACTTC
CDR3: CASSLGGQTVETQYF

V: TRBV6-6
size: .
D: .
J: TRBJ2-7
DNA: TGTGCCAGCAGCTCTACCGGGACTCGTTCCTACGAGCAGTACTTC
CDR3: CASSSTGTRSYEQYF

V: TRBV6-4
size: .
D: TRBD2
J: TRBJ2-3
DNA: TGTGCCAGCAGTGGTGGACTAGCGGGGGATACGCAGTATTTT
CDR3: CASSGGLAGDTQYF

V: TRBV18
size: .
D: TRBD1
J: TRBJ2-7
DNA: TGTGCCAGCTCACCCCCACAGGGGGCCTACGAGCAGTACTTC
CDR3: CASSPPQGAYEQYF

V: TRBV28
size: .
D: .
J: TRBJ2-5
DNA: TGTGCCAGCAGTTTATTACAGGGAGAGCAAGAGACCCAGTACTTC
CDR3: CASSLLQGEQETQYF

V: TRBV7-9
size: .
D: TRBD1
J: TRBJ1-1
DNA: TGTGCCAGCAGCTGGACAGGGCGGGACACTGAAGCTTTCTTT
CDR3: CASSWTGRDTEAFF

V: TRBV25-1
size: .
D: .
J: TRBJ1-5
DNA: TGTGCCAGCAGTGAATTCGCGGAACAGCCCCAGCATTTT
CDR3: CASSEFAEQPQHF

V: TRBV28
size: few
D: TRBD1
J: TRBJ1-2
DNA: TGTGCCACCGGGACAGGGGTTAACTATGGCTACACCTTC
CDR3: CATGTGVNYGYTF

V: TRBV7-9
size: .
D: .
J: TRBJ2-5
DNA: TGTGCCAGCAGCCCCACCCTCGGCCAGGGTGAAGAGACCCAGTACTTC
CDR3: CASSPTLGQGEETQYF

V: TRBV7-8
size: few
D: TRBD2
J: TRBJ2-7
DNA: TGTGCCAGCAGCACAGCGGGAGGTTACGAGCAGTACTTC
CDR3: CASSTAGGYEQYF

V: TRBV6-1
size: .
D: TRBD1
J: TRBJ1-5
DNA: TGTGCCAGCAGGGAGACAGGGGGCGGCAATCAGCCCCAGCATTTT
CDR3: CASRETGGGNQPQHF

V: TRBV7-2
size: .
D: .
J: TRBJ1-5
DNA: TGTGCCAGCAGCTCCAATTATCAGCCCCAGCATTTT
CDR3: CASSSNYQPQHF

V: TRBV11-1
size: .
D: .
J: TRBJ1-1
DNA: TGTGCCAGCAGCCCACCTCGGGGGAAGAACACTGAAGCTTTCTTT
CDR3: CASSPPRGKNTEAFF

V: TRBV25-1
size: few
D: TRBD2
J: TRBJ2-5
DNA: TGTGCCAGCAGTGGAGGGCCCACTAGCGGGATGGAGACCCAGTACTTC
CDR3: CASSGGPTSGMETQYF

V: TRBV28
size: .
D: .
J: TRBJ2-7
DNA: TGTGCCAGCAGTTTCTCGACAGCGCAGTACTACGAGCAGTACTTC
CDR3: CASSFSTAQYYEQYF

V: TRBV7-9
size: .
D: TRBD2
J: TRBJ2-7
DNA: TGTGCCAGCAGCTTAGGCTTAGCGGGAGAGAGCTACGAGCAGTACTTC
CDR3: CASSLGLAGESYEQYF

V: TRBV9
size: few
D: TRBD1
J: TRBJ1-2
DNA: TGTGCCAGCAGCGTAGTGCAGGGGGGTGGCTACACCTTC
CDR3: CASSVVQGGGYTF

V: TRBV30
size: .
D: .
J: TRBJ1-2
DNA: TGTGCCTGGAGTGTACAGGAACAGGGCTTAGGCTACACCTTC
CDR3: CAWSVQEQGLGYTF

V: TRBV18
size: few
D: TRBD1
J: TRBJ2-7
DNA: TGTGCCAGCTCACGTCCGGGACAGACCTACGAGCAGTACTTC
CDR3: CASSRPGQTYEQYF

V: TRBV27
size: .
D: TRBD2
J: TRBJ2-5
DNA: TGTGCCAGCAGTACCTCGACTAGCGGGTCTCCCCAAGAGACCCAGTACTTC
CDR3: CASSTSTSGSPQETQYF

V: TRBV7-2
size: few
D: TRBD2
J: TRBJ2-7
DNA: TGTGCCAGCAGCTTAGACGGGAGGCCCTACGAGCAGTACTTC
CDR3: CASSLDGRPYEQYF

V: TRBV5-4
size: few
D: .
J: TRBJ1-1
DNA: TGTGCCAGCAGCTTGGACAGGACGAACACTGAAGCTTTCTTT
CDR3: CASSLDRTNTEAFF

V: TRBV4-2
size: .
D: .
J: TRBJ2-1
DNA: TGTGCCAGCAGCCAAGAACTACTCCTGAGCTCCTACAATGAGCAGTTCTTC
CDR3: CASSQELLLSSYNEQFF

V: TRBV7-9
size: few
D: .
J: TRBJ2-5
DNA: TGTGCCAGCAGCTCAGTAACGGAGACCCAGTACTTC
CDR3: CASSSVTETQYF

V: TRBV7-3
size: few
D: .
J: TRBJ1-2
DNA: TGTGCCAGCAGCTTAACGTACGGGGATGGCTACACCTTC
CDR3: CASSLTYGDGYTF

V: TRBV30
size: .
D: TRBD2
J: TRBJ2-1
DNA: TGTGCCTGGAGTGGCGGGAGCTACAATGAGCAGTTCTTC
CDR3: CAWSGGSYNEQFF

V: TRBV6-5
size: few
D: TRBD1
J: TRBJ2-7
DNA: TGTGCCAGCAGTCACAGGGGGTACGAGCAGTACTTC
CDR3: CASSHRGYEQYF

V: TRBV28
size: .
D: .
J: TRBJ2-7
DNA: TGTGCCAGCAGTCCCCACGGGGCGGGGACCTACGAGCAGTACTTC
CDR3: CASSPHGAGTYEQYF

V: TRBV25-1
size: few
D: .
J: TRBJ2-7
DNA: TGTGCCAGCAGTGAATCCGGGTCCCTCTACGAGCAGTACTTC
CDR3: CASSESGSLYEQYF

V: TRBV6-5
size: .
D: TRBD2
J: TRBJ2-3
DNA: TGTGCCAGCAGTCGGCAAGCGGGAAGGGCAGATACGCAGTATTTT
CDR3: CASSRQAGRADTQYF

V: TRBV5-6
size: .
D: .
J: TRBJ1-2
DNA: TGTGCCAGCAGCGGCAGGGGTAGGTATGGCTACACCTTC
CDR3: CASSGRGRYGYTF

V: TRBV28
size: few
D: .
J: TRBJ1-5
DNA: TGTGCCAGCAGATCTACAGGGACCCAGCCCCAGCATTTT
CDR3: CASRSTGTQPQHF

V: TRBV5-6
size: .
D: TRBD1
J: TRBJ2-1
DNA: TGTGCCAGCAGCTTGCCGGGGACAGGGGTTTACAATGAGCAGTTCTTC
CDR3: CASSLPGTGVYNEQFF

V: TRBV28
size: .
D: TRBD2
J: TRBJ2-7
DNA: TGTGCCAGCAGTGGAAGCGGGAGCGGAGAGCAGTACTTC
CDR3: CASSGSGSGEQYF

V: TRBV30
size: .
D: TRBD1
J: TRBJ1-2
DNA: TGTGCCTGGAGTCTACAGGGGACCTATGGCTACACCTTC
CDR3: CAWSLQGTYGYTF

V: TRBV30
size: few
D: TRBD1
J: TRBJ1-5
DNA: TGTGCCTGGGCAGAACAGGGGAATCAGCCCCAGCATTTT
CDR3: CAWAEQGNQPQHF

V: TRBV7-9
size: .
D: .
J: TRBJ2-7
DNA: TGTGCCAGCAGCTTAGGGGCCACGGAGCAGTACTTC
CDR3: CASSLGATEQYF

V: TRBV10-3
size: .
D: TRBD2
J: TRBJ2-5
DNA: TGTGCCATCAGTGATTCGACTAGCGGGGGGGAGACCCAGTACTTC
CDR3: CAISDSTSGGETQYF

V: TRBV9
size: .
D: .
J: TRBJ1-4
DNA: TGTGCCAGCAGCGTAGATTATAGTGGTGGTGAAAAACTGTTTTTT
CDR3: CASSVDYSGGEKLFF

V: TRBV7-2
size: .
D: TRBD2
J: TRBJ2-3
DNA: TGTGCCAGCAGCTTACGGGGGGGAGCGGGCACAGATACGCAGTATTTT
CDR3: CASSLRGGAGTDTQYF

V: TRBV6-6
size: .
D: .
J: TRBJ2-5
DNA: TGTGCCAGCAGTTATAACCTGGAGGGGACCCAGTACTTC
CDR3: CASSYNLEGTQYF

V: TRBV11-2
size: .
D: .
J: TRBJ1-5
DNA: TGTGCCAGCAGCTTGGGGCAGGCCTATAGCAATCAGCCCCAGCATTTT
CDR3: CASSLGQAYSNQPQHF

V: TRBV18
size: .
D: TRBD2
J: TRBJ2-7
DNA: TGTGCCAGCTCCCTCGGGACTAGCGGAGGTTACGAGCAGTACTTC
CDR3: CASSLGTSGGYEQYF

V: TRBV5-1
size: .
D: .
J: TRBJ2-3
DNA: TGCGCCAGCAGCTTACAGCAATCCCTCACAGATACGCAGTATTTT
CDR3: CASSLQQSLTDTQYF

V: TRBV30
size: few
D: .
J: TRBJ1-2
DNA: TGTGCCTGGAGTGACCAGGCCGGAGGTGGCTACACCTTC
CDR3: CAWSDQAGGGYTF

V: TRBV7-9
size: few
D: TRBD1
J: TRBJ2-7
DNA: TGTGCCAGCAGCTCGGGACAGGGGGCGCGATTCTACGAGCAGTACTTC
CDR3: CASSSGQGARFYEQYF

V: TRBV6-8
size: few
D: .
J: TRBJ2-4
DNA: TGTGCCAGCACCGAGCGAACTTACCCCTTCGGTCAGTACTTC
CDR3: CASTERTYPFGQYF

V: TRBV28
size: few
D: TRBD1
J: TRBJ1-4
DNA: TGTGCCAGCAGTTTAACCCGGACAGGCGAAAAACTGTTTTTT
CDR3: CASSLTRTGEKLFF

V: TRBV5-4
size: few
D: .
J: TRBJ1-5
DNA: TGTGCCAGCAGCCGATGGGGGGTAAGCGGCAATCAGCCCCAGCATTTT
CDR3: CASSRWGVSGNQPQHF

V: TRBV28
size: .
D: .
J: TRBJ1-5
DNA: TGTGCCACCTCCGTCAATCAGCCCCAGCATTTT
CDR3: CATSVNQPQHF

V: TRBV7-3
size: .
D: .
J: TRBJ1-4
DNA: TGTGCCAGCAGCTTACTCAGGGCGTCTAATGAAAAACTGTTTTTT
CDR3: CASSLLRASNEKLFF

V: TRBV9
size: .
D: TRBD1
J: TRBJ2-1
DNA: TGTGCCAGCACCAATACCGGGACAGGGGCCTACAATGAGCAGTTCTTC
CDR3: CASTNTGTGAYNEQFF

V: TRBV30
size: .
D: .
J: TRBJ1-5
DNA: TGTGCCTCGTCAGGGGAACGACATCAGCCCCAGCATTTT
CDR3: CASSGERHQPQHF

V: TRBV19
size: few
D: TRBD2
J: TRBJ2-2
DNA: TGTGCCAGTAGTAAGACTAGCGGGATTATCACCGGGGAGCTGTTTTTT
CDR3: CASSKTSGIITGELFF

V: TRBV11-2
size: .
D: .
J: TRBJ2-7
DNA: TGTGCCAGCAGCTTCTCGCGGGACGTCGAGCAGTACTTC
CDR3: CASSFSRDVEQYF

V: TRBV21-1
size: .
D: .
J: TRBJ2-7
DNA: TGTGCCAGCAGCAAAGCGGCGGGGGTTACCCCCGAGCAGTACTTC
CDR3: CASSKAAGVTPEQYF

V: TRBV7-2
size: .
D: .
J: TRBJ1-3
DNA: TGTGCCAGCAGCCCAGACAGTACTGGAAACACCATATATTTT
CDR3: CASSPDSTGNTIYF

V: TRBV29-1
size: .
D: .
J: TRBJ1-5
DNA: TGCAGCGTTGAAGACCGGACAGACCCTGGTCAGCCCCAGCATTTT
CDR3: CSVEDRTDPGQPQHF

V: TRBV11-2
size: .
D: .
J: TRBJ2-3
DNA: TGTGCCAGCAGCTTAGTAGGTAGCGGTAGCACAGATACGCAGTATTTT
CDR3: CASSLVGSGSTDTQYF